These 7 T cell receptor beta chains originate from one sample sequenced in a study of neurological immune-mediated disorders. A single record per CDR3 protein comes from TCRdb applying MiXCR to the 5' RACE reads. The sample lists around 52,000 distinct CDR3 sequences, about 5.8% seen once, with approximately 1.3% in the top ten. Sequenced: CD4+ T cells from blood. All receptors derive from a woman under 30 with multiple sclerosis.

Ten or more counts support this clonotype. CDR3 nucleotides: TGTGCCAGCAGTTACCTAACCGGGACAGGGATGTACACTGAAGCTTTCTTT. Encoded protein: CASSYLTGTGMYTEAFF. V usage is TRBV6-2 or TRBV6-3 and J usage is TRBJ1-1, with 9 nucleotides matching TRBD1. Germline CDR1 is MNHEY and CDR2 is SVGEGT. The V and J ends lost 2 bases and 3 bases, in that order; junction bases with no gene match: 10. CDR3 length: 17 residues.

This clonotype was counted many times. J is TRBJ2-7 and V is TRBV5-1; D may be TRBD1 or TRBD2 (6 bases each). The germline V gene encodes CDR1 SGHRS and CDR2 YFSETQ. V lost 3 bases, J lost 2 bases, and 12 bases lay in between. CDR3 length: 14 amino acids. CDR3 in amino acids: CASSYGGPTYEQYF. The DNA for the CDR3 is TGCGCCAGCAGCTACGGGGGCCCTACCTACGAGCAGTACTTC.

At least ten counts were recorded for this clonotype. This chain uses TRBV12-3 or TRBV12-4 with TRBJ2-3; TRBD1 might be the D (6 bases). V gave up 5 bases and J gave up 1 base, with 13 bases separating them. CDR3 length: 15 amino acids. This CDR3 is CASSLQGRGTDTQYF. CDR3 in DNA: TGTGCCAGCAGTCTACAGGGCAGGGGCACAGATACGCAGTATTTT.

This clonotype was recorded many times. The V call is TRBV3-1, the J call TRBJ2-6; D is possibly TRBD2 (6 bases). Trimming cost V 2 bases and J 0 bases, with 11 bases left between them. CDR3 size: 17 residues. CDR1 is LGHDT and CDR2 is YNNKEL in the germline V gene (reference sequence). CDR3 sequence (DNA): TGTGCCAGCAGCCAAAGGGCGGGATCCTCTGGGGCCAACGTCCTGACTTTC. This gives the protein CASSQRAGSSGANVLTF.

Ten or more counts support this clonotype. The chain couples TRBV20-1 to TRBJ2-5; 10 bases align to TRBD2. V dropped 6 bases and J dropped 2; count of bases not matched to a gene: 12. CDR1 and CDR2 (germline): DFQATT, SNEGSKA (reference sequence). This CDR3 spans 16 amino acids. Here the CDR3 DNA reads TGCAGTGCCAAGGGGCTAGCGGGAGAGCGGCAAGAGACCCAGTACTTC. Translating gives CSAKGLAGERQETQYF.

This clonotype was detected ten times or more. The CDR3 DNA reads as TGCAGTGCTAGTGGACTAGCGGGGGCCTCGTCCTACAATGAGCAGTTCTTC. Translation: CSASGLAGASSYNEQFF. This chain links TRBV20-1 with TRBJ2-1; 13 bases match TRBD2. Germline CDR1 is DFQATT and CDR2 is SNEGSKA (reference sequence). The CDR3 has 17 residues. V trimming: 3 bases; J trimming: 1 base; junction bases outside the gene matches: 6.

This clonotype was picked up many times. This chain uses TRBV29-1 with TRBJ1-1; the D is unclear. Germline loops: CDR1 SQVTM, CDR2 ANQGSEA. V lost 5 bases, J lost 2 bases, and 6 bases lay in between. The CDR3 totals 11 residues. The CDR3 loop is CSVHGNTEAFF. For the CDR3, the DNA is TGCAGCGTTCACGGAAACACTGAAGCTTTCTTT.